This T cell receptor (beta chain) was recorded in a study of shared clonotypes between healthy human individuals. Turning to the study itself: The donor group consisted of two women and a few men, aged 18 to 49. CD8 memory received one plate per donor, CD8 naive two, CD4 memory three and CD4 naive three.

This CDR3 comprises 16 residues. Germline CDR1 and CDR2: MDHEN and SYDVKM. After removal of 5 bases from V and 6 bases from J, the junction contained 12 bases not matched to a gene. Sequencing was at deep level. Clones were sequenced by immunoSEQ multiplex PCR, and TCRdb holds only the in-frame ones, with some missing. The sample holds around 700,000 clones; about three quarters are singletons and the top ten take roughly 1.8%. Notes on the study in general: Memory subsets had estimated richness that was generally smaller than that of naive subsets.

Details on this clone: Its antigen is unknown.

The chain employs TRBV28 and TRBJ2-5, with 10 positions matching TRBD2. The sequence came from a woman under 40 in good health. The sample consisted of memory CD4+ T cells sorted from blood. Stated subset: CD45RA-negative fraction. The CDR3 protein is CASSPRGSGRTKTQYF. The CDR3 DNA reads as TGTGCCAGCAGTCCCAGGGGTAGCGGGAGGACGAAGACCCAGTACTTC.